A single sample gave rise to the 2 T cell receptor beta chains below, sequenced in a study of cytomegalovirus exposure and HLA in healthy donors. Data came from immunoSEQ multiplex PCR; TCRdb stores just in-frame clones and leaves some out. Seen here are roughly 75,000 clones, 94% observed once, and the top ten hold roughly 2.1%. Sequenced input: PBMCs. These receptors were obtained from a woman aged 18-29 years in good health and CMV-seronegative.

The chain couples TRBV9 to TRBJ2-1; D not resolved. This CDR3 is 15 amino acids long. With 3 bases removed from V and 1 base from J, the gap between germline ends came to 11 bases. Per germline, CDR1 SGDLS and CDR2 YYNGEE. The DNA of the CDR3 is TGTGCCAGCAGCGAAGAGCTGTCGTCCTACAATGAGCAGTTCTTC. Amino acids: CASSEELSSYNEQFF.

The CDR3 here is CASGVGDIDEQFF. CDR3 nucleotides: TGTGCCAGCGGGGTAGGGGATATAGATGAGCAGTTCTTC. The chain recombines TRBV6-1 with TRBJ2-1; perhaps TRBD1 as D (5 bases). The CDR3 runs to 13 residues. CDR1 is MNHNS and CDR2 is SASEGT in the germline V gene. V gave up 8 bases and J gave up 8 bases, with 16 bases separating them.